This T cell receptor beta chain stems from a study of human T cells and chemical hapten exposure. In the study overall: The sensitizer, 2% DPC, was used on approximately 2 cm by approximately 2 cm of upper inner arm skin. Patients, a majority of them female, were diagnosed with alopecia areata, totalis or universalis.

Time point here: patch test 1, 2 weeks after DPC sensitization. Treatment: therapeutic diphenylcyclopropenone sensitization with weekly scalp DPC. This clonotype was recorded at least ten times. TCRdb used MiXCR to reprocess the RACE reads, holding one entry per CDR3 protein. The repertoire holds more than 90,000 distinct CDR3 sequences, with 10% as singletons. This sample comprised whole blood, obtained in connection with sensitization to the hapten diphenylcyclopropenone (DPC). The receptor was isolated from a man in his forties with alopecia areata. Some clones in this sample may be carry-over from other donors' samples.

The CDR3 DNA sequence: TGTGCCAGCAGCTTAGTAGGGGATAACAATCAGCCCCAGCATTTT. Translating it yields CASSLVGDNNQPQHF. The rearrangement links TRBV11-2 to TRBJ1-5; TRBD1 might be the D (5 bases). V was trimmed by 1 base and J by 3 bases, leaving 10 bases between them. The CDR3 runs to 15 residues. Germline CDR1 reads SGHAT; CDR2 reads FQNNGV. Filled out from reference TRBV11-2 and TRBJ1-5, the complete variable domain reads EAGVAQSPRYKIIEKRQSVAFWCNPISGHATLYWYQQILGQGPKLLIQFQNNGVVDDSQLPKDRFSAERLKGVDSTLKIQPAKLEDSAVYLCASSLVGDNNQPQHFGDGTRLSIL.